The rows below give T cell receptor beta chains drawn from one sample of a study of cytomegalovirus exposure and HLA in healthy donors. Profiling relied on immunoSEQ multiplex PCR, and the TCRdb table lists in-frame clones only, not all of them. The data contain 95,000 to 100,000 clones, approximately 85% of them singletons. Sequenced sample: PBMCs. The source of these receptors is a man aged 25 to 45 in good health and CMV-seronegative. CDR3s include the opening cysteine and the closing phenylalanine or tryptophan. Fields, in order: clone size, CDR3 length, D gene, J gene, V gene, CDR3 DNA, CDR3 protein. D genes are given only for firm matches. A row's size may be missing; if present it is once, few, many or a size class.

-	13	-	TRBJ1-2	TRBV30	TGTGCCTGGAGTGTACTTCCCCGCGGAGGCTACACCTTC	CAWSVLPRGGYTF
-	13	-	TRBJ2-5	TRBV4-2	TGTGCCAGCCGGGCACAGGGAGAGCAGACCCAGTACTTC	CASRAQGEQTQYF
-	18	TRBD1	TRBJ2-4	TRBV30	TGTGCCTGGGAATCCGGGACAGGGAATTTTTTGGCCAAAAACATTCAGTACTTC	CAWESGTGNFLAKNIQYF
-	12	-	TRBJ2-3	TRBV7-2	TGTGCCAGCAGCCGTGTCACAGATACGCAGTATTTT	CASSRVTDTQYF
-	13	TRBD1	TRBJ2-5	TRBV30	TGTGCCTGGAGTACAGGGGTGGTAGAGACCCAGTACTTC	CAWSTGVVETQYF
-	13	-	TRBJ1-1	TRBV30	TGTGCCTGGAAGGAGGGCTGGAACACTGAAGCTTTCTTT	CAWKEGWNTEAFF
once	15	TRBD2	TRBJ2-5	TRBV9	TGTGCCAGCAGCGTGGGGGGGACCTCGGGGGAGACCCAGTACTTC	CASSVGGTSGETQYF
few	14	-	TRBJ2-7	TRBV7-8	TGTGCCAGCAGCTTAGTCTCAGGGATGGACGAGCAGTACTTC	CASSLVSGMDEQYF
-	14	-	TRBJ1-1	TRBV19	TGTGCCAGTCGGGAAGGGATGCGGAACACTGAAGCTTTCTTT	CASREGMRNTEAFF
-	14	TRBD1	TRBJ1-1	TRBV7-9	TGTGCCAGCAGCCCCAGGACAGGGCATCCTGAAGCTTTCTTT	CASSPRTGHPEAFF
-	18	TRBD1	TRBJ2-7	TRBV19	TGTGCCAGTAGTATATTAACGACGGAGCCGGGACAGAGGAACGAGCAGTACTTC	CASSILTTEPGQRNEQYF
-	14	TRBD1	TRBJ1-1	TRBV5-1	TGCGCCAGCAGCTTTCAGGGGGAGAACACTGAAGCTTTCTTT	CASSFQGENTEAFF
-	11	-	TRBJ2-1	TRBV20-1	TGCAGTGCTAGAGGAGAGGATGAGCAGTTCTTC	CSARGEDEQFF
-	14	TRBD1	TRBJ1-1	TRBV6-5	TGTGCCAGCCGAGGGACAGCCCTGCGCACTGAAGCTTTCTTT	CASRGTALRTEAFF
few	16	-	TRBJ1-1	TRBV27	TGTGCCAGCAGCCAGAGACGACTTATAGTGTACACTGAAGCTTTCTTT	CASSQRRLIVYTEAFF
-	13	-	TRBJ1-5	TRBV10-3	TGTGCCATCAGTGTCGGGGGGAATCAGCCCCAGCATTTT	CAISVGGNQPQHF
-	12	-	TRBJ1-1	TRBV6-5	TGTGCCAGCAGTCCCCTACCTCCTGAAGCTTTCTTT	CASSPLPPEAFF
few	14	TRBD1	TRBJ2-7	TRBV23-1	TGCGCCAGCACACAGGGGGGAAGCTCCTACGAGCAGTACTTC	CASTQGGSSYEQYF
-	13	-	TRBJ2-7	TRBV28	TGTGCCAGCAGAGCAGGTATAGACTACGAGCAGTACTTC	CASRAGIDYEQYF
-	14	-	TRBJ2-5	TRBV6-1	TGTGCCAGCAGTGGACTAGAGTCGCCAGAGACCCAGTACTTC	CASSGLESPETQYF
once	15	TRBD1	TRBJ2-7	TRBV28	TGTGCCAGCAGTTTAGACAGGGGCCTAACCTACGAGCAGTACTTC	CASSLDRGLTYEQYF
once	14	-	TRBJ2-7	TRBV9	TGTGCCAGCAGCGTAGGACATTCTTCCTACGAGCAGTACTTC	CASSVGHSSYEQYF
-	14	TRBD2	TRBJ2-5	TRBV14	TGTGCCAGCAGCCAAGGACTAGCAGGGGAGACCCAGTACTTC	CASSQGLAGETQYF
-	17	TRBD2	TRBJ2-7	TRBV10-3	TGTGCCATCAGTGACCAGCAGCGGGAGGGCCTAACCTACGAGCAGTACTTC	CAISDQQREGLTYEQYF
-	16	TRBD2	TRBJ2-7	TRBV4-1	TGCGCCAGCAGCCAAGATCTAGCGGGAGGTTCCTACGAGCAGTACTTC	CASSQDLAGGSYEQYF
-	15	TRBD1	TRBJ2-3	TRBV5-1	TGCGCCAGCAGCCCACAGGGGCTGGGCACAGATACGCAGTATTTT	CASSPQGLGTDTQYF
-	14	-	TRBJ1-5	TRBV4-1	TGCGCCAGCTCCGGGACACATAGCAATCAGCCCCAGCATTTT	CASSGTHSNQPQHF
-	16	TRBD1	TRBJ1-5	TRBV15	TGTGCCACCAGCAGATCAGGACAGGGTGCTTATCAGCCCCAGCATTTT	CATSRSGQGAYQPQHF
-	12	TRBD1	TRBJ2-7	TRBV15	TGTGCCACCAGGGACAGGGAACTCGAGCAGTACTTC	CATRDRELEQYF
-	12	-	TRBJ1-1	TRBV6-5	TGTGCCAGCAGCCGGGGGGACACTGAAGCTTTCTTT	CASSRGDTEAFF
-	15	TRBD1	TRBJ1-2	TRBV7-9	TGTGCCAGCAGCTTTCTCGCAGGGGGTACGGCTGGCTACACCTTC	CASSFLAGGTAGYTF